This T cell receptor beta chain came from a study of cytomegalovirus exposure and HLA in healthy donors. Study-wide findings and caveats: Researchers reported in a later analysis that a missense DCLRE1C variant was tied to TCR beta V- and J-gene trimming. The listing of 150 to 200 TCR beta chains classed them as cytomegalovirus-associated.

PCR amplification relied on 60 Vbeta primers (plus 13 Jbeta primers). Clones were sequenced by immunoSEQ multiplex PCR, and TCRdb holds only the in-frame ones, with some missing. The table records some 94,000 clones, about 80% of them present only once. The CDR3 length is 13 residues. V gave up 4 bases and J gave up 6 bases, with 12 bases separating them. Germline values: CDR1 SGHRS, CDR2 YFSETQ. This clone has only a few counts. The target antigen is unknown. Sequenced: PBMCs. This receptor was taken from a man aged 40-55 years in good health and CMV-seronegative. This chain connects TRBV5-1 to TRBJ2-3, with D possibly matching TRBD1 (6 bases). The CDR3 spells CASSVTGIDTQYF. The CDR3 coding sequence is TGCGCCAGCAGCGTAACAGGGATTGATACGCAGTATTTT.